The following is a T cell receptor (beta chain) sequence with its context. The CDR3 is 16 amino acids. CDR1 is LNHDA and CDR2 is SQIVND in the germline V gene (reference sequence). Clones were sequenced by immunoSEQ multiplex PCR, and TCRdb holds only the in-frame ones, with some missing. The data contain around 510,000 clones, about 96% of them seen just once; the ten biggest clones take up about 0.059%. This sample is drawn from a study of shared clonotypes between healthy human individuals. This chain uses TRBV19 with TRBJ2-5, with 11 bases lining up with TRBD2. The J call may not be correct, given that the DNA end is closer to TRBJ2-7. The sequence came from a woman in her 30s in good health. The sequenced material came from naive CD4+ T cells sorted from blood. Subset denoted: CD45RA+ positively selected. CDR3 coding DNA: TGTGCCAGTAGTGTAGGGACTAGCGGAATCTCCTACGAGCAGTACTTC. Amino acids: CASSVGTSGISYEQYF.